This TCR beta chain was identified during a study of blood T cell repertoires in COVID-19. Study in general: Specimens from acute and convalescent COVID-19 originated in the United States, Italy and Spain. In each case, the material was cDNA or gDNA derived from T cells, B-cell-depleted T cells, or PBMCs.

Original processing methods: Counts of nucleated cells, estimated from reference gene primer amplification, were obtained. Using immunoSEQ multiplex PCR, the repertoire was profiled, and TCRdb retains in-frame clones only, with some absent. V, J and clone size are taken as reported in that table, and D and trimming were inferred from the DNA itself. The repertoire holds 66,000 or so clones, with more than 70% as singletons. This CDR3 spans 13 amino acids. Between the trimmed V and J ends, which lost 1 base and 4 bases, there was a span of 7 bases. The clonotype was recovered from a man over 45 with active COVID-19. The sample comprised peripheral blood. This chain connects TRBV12-3 or TRBV12-4 to TRBJ1-2, with D uncertain. The DNA for the CDR3 is TGTGCCAGCAGTTTAGGGCAGGCCTATGGCTACACCTTC. It yields the protein CASSLGQAYGYTF.